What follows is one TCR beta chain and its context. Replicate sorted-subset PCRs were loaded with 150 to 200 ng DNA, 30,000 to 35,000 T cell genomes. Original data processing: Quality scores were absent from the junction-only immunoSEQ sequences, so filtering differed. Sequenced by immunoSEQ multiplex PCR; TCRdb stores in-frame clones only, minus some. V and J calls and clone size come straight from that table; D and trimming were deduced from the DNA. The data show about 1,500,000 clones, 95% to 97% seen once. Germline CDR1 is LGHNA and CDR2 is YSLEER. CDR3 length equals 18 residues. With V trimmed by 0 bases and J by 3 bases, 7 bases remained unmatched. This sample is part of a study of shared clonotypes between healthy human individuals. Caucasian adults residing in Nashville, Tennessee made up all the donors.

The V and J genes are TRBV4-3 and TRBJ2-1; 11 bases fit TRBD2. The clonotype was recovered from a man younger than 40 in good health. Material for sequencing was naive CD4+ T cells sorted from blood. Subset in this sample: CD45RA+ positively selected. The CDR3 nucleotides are TGCGCCAGCAGCCAAGAGGGGATAGCGGGAGGGCTCTACAATGAGCAGTTCTTC. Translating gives CASSQEGIAGGLYNEQFF.